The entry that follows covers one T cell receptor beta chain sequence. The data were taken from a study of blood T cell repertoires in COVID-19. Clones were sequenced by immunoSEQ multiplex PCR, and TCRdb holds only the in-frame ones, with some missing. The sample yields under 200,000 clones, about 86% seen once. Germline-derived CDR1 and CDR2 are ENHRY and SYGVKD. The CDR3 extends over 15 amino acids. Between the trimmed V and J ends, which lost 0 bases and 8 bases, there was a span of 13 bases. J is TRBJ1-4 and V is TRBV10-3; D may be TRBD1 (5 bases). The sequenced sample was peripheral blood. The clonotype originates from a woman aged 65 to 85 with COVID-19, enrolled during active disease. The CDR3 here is CAISESIGAGEKLFF. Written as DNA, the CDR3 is TGTGCCATCAGTGAGTCCATAGGGGCGGGGGAAAAACTGTTTTTT.